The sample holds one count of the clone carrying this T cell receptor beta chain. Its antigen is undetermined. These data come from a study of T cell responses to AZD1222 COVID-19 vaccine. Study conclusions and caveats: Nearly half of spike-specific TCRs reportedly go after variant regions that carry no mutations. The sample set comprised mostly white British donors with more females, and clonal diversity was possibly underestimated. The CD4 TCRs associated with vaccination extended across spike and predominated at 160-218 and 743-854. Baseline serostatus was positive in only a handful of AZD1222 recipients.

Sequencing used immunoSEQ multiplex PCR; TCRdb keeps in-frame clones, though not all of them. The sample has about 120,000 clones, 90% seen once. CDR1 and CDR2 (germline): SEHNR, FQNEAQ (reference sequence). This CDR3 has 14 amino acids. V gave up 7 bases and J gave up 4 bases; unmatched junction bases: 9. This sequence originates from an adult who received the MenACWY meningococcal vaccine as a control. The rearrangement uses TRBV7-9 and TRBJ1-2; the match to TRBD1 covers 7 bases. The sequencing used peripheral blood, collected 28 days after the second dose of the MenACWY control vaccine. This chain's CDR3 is CASTPTGTAYGYTF. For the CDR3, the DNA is TGTGCCAGCACCCCGACAGGGACGGCCTATGGCTACACCTTC.